Below, 11 T cell receptor beta chains from the same sample are listed, as sequenced in a study of cytomegalovirus exposure and HLA in healthy donors. The primer mix had 60 Vbeta and 13 Jbeta primers. Produced via immunoSEQ multiplex PCR; TCRdb's table is partial and in-frame only. The data show 95,000 to 150,000 clones, with 70% to 80% seen just once and 8.2% held by the top ten. Sequencing was carried out using PBMCs. The source of these receptors is a woman aged 35 to 49 in good health and CMV-seropositive.

The genes are TRBV19 and TRBJ2-5; D is perhaps TRBD2 (5 bases). The DNA end is a closer match to TRBJ2-7, so the J assignment may be wrong. CDR3 length: 13 amino acids. The V gene's germline CDR1 is LNHDA and CDR2 SQIVND (reference sequence). CDR3 nucleotide sequence: TGTGCCAGTAGTCCGACCGGAGAGGGCGAGCAGTACTTC. Encoded protein: CASSPTGEGEQYF.

The chain links TRBV6-5 to TRBJ2-3; TRBD2 matches 9 bases. V was clipped by 1 base and J by 6 bases; unmatched bases: 5. Germline assignment: CDR1 MNHEY and CDR2 SVGAGI. The CDR3 is 15 residues long. The CDR3 bases are TGTGCCAGCAGTTACTATGCTAGCGGGGTGGATACGCAGTATTTT. Protein: CASSYYASGVDTQYF.

For the CDR3, the DNA is TGTGCCAGCAGCCCTTATAGACCCGGAGGGGCTTCATATGGCTACACCTTC. It encodes CASSPYRPGGASYGYTF. The V and J genes are TRBV5-4 and TRBJ1-2, with a weak D call TRBD1 (5 bases). The germline V and J ends were trimmed by 4 bases and 5 bases, with 24 bases remaining between them. CDR1 SGHNT and CDR2 YYREEE come from the germline V gene (reference sequence). This CDR3 region has 17 residues.

The V call is TRBV19, the J call TRBJ1-6; D call uncertain. CDR1 and CDR2 from the germline V gene are LNHDA and SQIVND (reference sequence). The length of the CDR3 is 15 residues. The V and J ends lost 4 bases and 0 bases respectively, with 7 bases between them. DNA of the CDR3: TGTGCCAGTAGTACGAGGAGCTCCTATAATTCACCCCTCCACTTT. Its translation: CASSTRSSYNSPLHF.

The V call is TRBV4-3, the J call TRBJ2-5; weak D call: TRBD1 (5 bases). TRBJ2-7 matches the DNA end more closely, so the J call is doubtful. Germline V CDR1 and CDR2: LGHNA, YSLEER. The CDR3 runs 15 residues. CDR3 in amino acids: CASSQDGQGAYEQYF. The CDR3, as DNA: TGCGCCAGCAGCCAAGACGGCCAGGGCGCCTACGAGCAGTACTTC.

The chain links TRBV5-6 to TRBJ1-6; D unclear. CDR3 length: 14 amino acids. Germline V gene data show CDR1 as SGHDT and CDR2 as YYEEEE. The V end lost 0 bases, the J end lost 6 bases, and 7 bases lay between the germline ends. The CDR3 here is CASSLEQINSPLHF. CDR3 sequence (DNA): TGTGCCAGCAGCTTGGAACAGATTAATTCACCCCTCCACTTT.

The J gene is TRBJ1-2, the V gene TRBV6-6, with 7 bases that match TRBD1. This CDR3 contains 16 residues. J was trimmed by 2 bases and V by 2 bases; bases with no gene match: 8. Germline lookup yields CDR1 MNHNY and CDR2 SVGAGI (reference sequence). CDR3 sequence reads: CASSYAGGGQNYGYTF. DNA of the CDR3: TGTGCCAGCAGTTACGCTGGAGGGGGCCAAAACTATGGCTACACCTTC.

The chain joins TRBV5-5 to TRBJ2-7; D gene unclear. The CDR3 covers 12 residues. The germline V gene has CDR1 SGHKS and CDR2 YYEKEE (reference sequence). Trimming shortened V by 1 base and J by 3 bases, and 5 bases separated the two germline ends. The CDR3 loop is CASSLSLYEQYF. CDR3 nucleotide sequence: TGTGCCAGCAGCTTGAGCCTCTACGAGCAGTACTTC.

This clone was picked up a small number of times. The chain carries TRBV7-2 and TRBJ1-6; 7 bases are a match to TRBD1. Per the germline V gene, CDR1 is SGHTA and CDR2 is FQGNSA. Trimming removed 5 bases from V and 14 bases from J; junction bases left unmatched: 9. This CDR3 region has 13 residues. The CDR3 reads CASSQGGSQTLHF. CDR3 DNA: TGTGCCAGCAGCCAGGGGGGTTCTCAGACCCTCCACTTT.

The rearrangement joins TRBV5-6 to TRBJ2-7, with 9 bases fitting TRBD1. CDR3 length: 13 amino acids. The ends lost 2 bases at V and 6 bases at J; junction bases unmatched: 3. The germline V gene encodes CDR1 SGHDT and CDR2 YYEEEE. The CDR3 DNA reads TGTGCCAGCAGCTTTAGACAGGGGGGCGAGCAGTACTTC. Encoded protein: CASSFRQGGEQYF.

V and J are TRBV6-1 and TRBJ2-1, with 8 bases that match TRBD2. Germline trimming cut 6 bases from V and 2 bases from J; bases unmatched to any gene: 3. Germline V CDR1 and CDR2: MNHNS, SASEGT. This CDR3 is 14 amino acids long. The CDR3 region has the DNA TGTGCCAGCAGGAGCGGGGGCGCCTACAATGAGCAGTTCTTC. This gives the protein CASRSGGAYNEQFF.